The rows below give T cell receptor beta chains drawn from one sample of a study of blood T cell repertoires in COVID-19. Measured with immunoSEQ multiplex PCR; TCRdb has only the in-frame clones, and not every one. The table shows under 200,000 clones, with approximately 83% occurring only once. Sequences were obtained from peripheral blood. These receptors were taken from a man in his 60s with acute or convalescent COVID-19. Both conserved end residues are part of each CDR3. The D gene is left open where the match is weak. Clone size is given for some rows only: seen once, a few or many times, or a class if the clone is expanded.

J,size,D,V,DNA,CDR3
TRBJ2-7,-,-,TRBV5-1,TGCGCCAGCAGCTTGGATGGCACCCCCTACGAGCAGTACTTC,CASSLDGTPYEQYF
TRBJ2-2,-,TRBD1,TRBV11-2,TGTGCCAGCAGCCCCGACAGGGCCGGGGAGCTGTTTTTT,CASSPDRAGELFF
TRBJ2-3,-,TRBD2,TRBV2,TGTGCCAGCAGGGAGCGGGAGATAGTAGATACGCAGTATTTT,CASREREIVDTQYF
TRBJ2-7,few,-,TRBV21-1,TGTGCCAGCAGGAAAGGGGAGCGGATCTACGAGCAGTACTTC,CASRKGERIYEQYF
TRBJ1-5,once,-,TRBV6-6,TGTGCCAGCACCTCGCGGGATCAGCCCCAGCATTTT,CASTSRDQPQHF
TRBJ1-1,-,-,TRBV6-5,TGTGCCAGCATTTATGGCTTTGGTACTGAAGCTTTCTTT,CASIYGFGTEAFF
TRBJ2-7,-,-,TRBV11-2,TGTGCCAGCAGCTCCCTTGGAGGGGAGCAGTACTTC,CASSSLGGEQYF
TRBJ2-1,-,-,TRBV5-1,TGCGCCAGCAGCTTAGGACAGATCTCCTACAATGAGCAGTTCTTC,CASSLGQISYNEQFF
TRBJ2-1,-,TRBD1,TRBV5-1,TGCGCCAGCAGCGGACAGGGTATCGATGAGCAGTTCTTC,CASSGQGIDEQFF
TRBJ1-5,-,TRBD1,TRBV7-2,TGTGCCAGCAGCTTAGACGTACAGGGGGGGCAGCCCCAGCATTTT,CASSLDVQGGQPQHF
TRBJ1-4,-,-,TRBV15,TGTGCCACCAGCAGAGATTTCGGGAATAATGAAAAACTGTTTTTT,CATSRDFGNNEKLFF
TRBJ1-3,few,-,TRBV9,TGTGCCAGCAGCGTAGCTGGGCAGGGTAGGCACACCATATATTTT,CASSVAGQGRHTIYF
TRBJ1-4,-,-,TRBV19,TGTGCCAGTAGTAGCTATGCAACTAATGAAAAACTGTTTTTT,CASSSYATNEKLFF
TRBJ2-1,-,TRBD2,TRBV3-1/TRBV3-2,TGTGCCAGCAGCCCCAGGGCACTAGCGGGGAGAAATGAGCAGTTCTTC,CASSPRALAGRNEQFF
TRBJ2-2,-,TRBD2,TRBV5-1,TGCGCCAGCAGCTTGGGGGACCTAGCGGGAGGATGGACCGGGGAGCTGTTTTTT,CASSLGDLAGGWTGELFF
TRBJ2-4,once,TRBD2,TRBV19,TGTGCCAGTAGTATCAGGACTAGCGGGAATTTAGCCAAAAACATTCAGTACTTC,CASSIRTSGNLAKNIQYF
TRBJ1-2,-,TRBD1,TRBV28,TGTGCCAGCACCTGGACCCGGGGGACAGGGGTTCTCTACACCTTC,CASTWTRGTGVLYTF
TRBJ2-7,-,TRBD1,TRBV3-1/TRBV3-2,TGTGCCAGCAGCCAAGCAAAGTTGGGACAGATCCCCTACGAGCAGTACTTC,CASSQAKLGQIPYEQYF
TRBJ2-3,-,-,TRBV12-5,TGTGCTAGTGGTTTGTCGGGGATCGATACGCAGTATTTT,CASGLSGIDTQYF
TRBJ2-4,-,-,TRBV6-1,TGTGCCAGCAGTGAAGCGGGCCTTGTCAAAAACATTCAGTACTTC,CASSEAGLVKNIQYF
TRBJ1-6,once,-,TRBV10-3,TGTGCCATCAGTGAGGACAGGAGCTCCTATAATTCACCCCTCCACTTT,CAISEDRSSYNSPLHF
TRBJ2-3,-,TRBD2,TRBV2,TGTGCCAGCAGTCTCACTAGCGGGAGGTCCACAGATACGCAGTATTTT,CASSLTSGRSTDTQYF
TRBJ1-2,-,-,TRBV18,TGTGCCAGCTCCTCGGACTCCTCTAACTATGGCTACACCTTC,CASSSDSSNYGYTF
TRBJ2-5,-,TRBD1,TRBV29-1,TGCAGCGCCCCGGGACAGGGACTGTACGAGACCCAGTACTTC,CSAPGQGLYETQYF
TRBJ2-5,-,-,TRBV7-8,TGTGCCAGCAGAGTAGTTACTCAAGAGACCCAGTACTTC,CASRVVTQETQYF
TRBJ2-7,-,TRBD2,TRBV9,TGTGCCAGCAGCCCGCTCGGGACTAGCGCCGCCTACGAGCAGTACTTC,CASSPLGTSAAYEQYF
TRBJ1-2,-,-,TRBV28,TGTGCCAGCAGTCAGCGGGACACTGTATATGGCTACACCTTC,CASSQRDTVYGYTF
TRBJ2-3,-,TRBD2,TRBV29-1,TGCAGCGCTATACGGAGTAGCGGGGCAGATACGCAGTATTTT,CSAIRSSGADTQYF
TRBJ2-7,-,TRBD2,TRBV5-1,TGCGCCAGCAGCGTACGTAGCGGGAGCTACGAGCAGTACTTC,CASSVRSGSYEQYF
TRBJ1-2,-,-,TRBV28,TGTGCCAGCAGTTTCACTCCCTTACCGTTGGGCTACACCTTC,CASSFTPLPLGYTF
TRBJ2-7,-,TRBD1,TRBV5-1,TGCGCCAGCAGCCAATCCTCGACAGGGAACCACGAGCAGTACTTC,CASSQSSTGNHEQYF
TRBJ1-2,-,-,TRBV5-4,TGTGCCAGCAGCTTGATGGACACCAGCTATGGCTACACCTTC,CASSLMDTSYGYTF
TRBJ2-7,-,TRBD2,TRBV5-1,TGCGCCAGCAGCCCCGGACTAGCGGGGGTCTCCTACGAGCAGTACTTC,CASSPGLAGVSYEQYF
TRBJ2-2,once,TRBD2,TRBV19,TGTGCCAGTACCCTGGGGGGGGTCGGCACCGGGGAGCTGTTTTTT,CASTLGGVGTGELFF
TRBJ1-5,-,TRBD1,TRBV28,TGTGCCAGCAGTTTGGGGGGACAGGGGTTTAATCAGCCCCAGCATTTT,CASSLGGQGFNQPQHF
TRBJ2-5,-,-,TRBV6-5,TGTGCCAGCAGCCAAGACCCCGGCGGAGAGACCCAGTACTTC,CASSQDPGGETQYF
TRBJ2-1,-,TRBD1,TRBV5-1,TGCGCCAGCAGGACTTTACAGGGGCAGCAGTTCTTC,CASRTLQGQQFF
TRBJ2-7,-,-,TRBV6-5,TGTGCCAGCAGTTACTCAGACAGGGAGGCCTACGAGCAGTACTTC,CASSYSDREAYEQYF
TRBJ2-1,-,-,TRBV9,TGTGCCAGCAGCGTAGTCGGAGGTGACGGTGAGCAGTTCTTC,CASSVVGGDGEQFF
TRBJ2-7,few,TRBD2,TRBV7-8,TGTGCCAGCAGCTTACCTCGGCGGCTAGCGGGAGGGTTGTACGAGCAGTACTTC,CASSLPRRLAGGLYEQYF
TRBJ2-7,-,-,TRBV4-1,TGCGCCAGCAGCCAAGGGACTGGAGGCTCCTACGAGCAGTACTTC,CASSQGTGGSYEQYF
TRBJ1-2,-,-,TRBV27,TGTGCCAGCAGTAACTATGACAGACTCCGCTATGGCTACACCTTC,CASSNYDRLRYGYTF
TRBJ1-3,-,TRBD1,TRBV5-1,TGCGCCAGCAGCTTGGCAGGGGGCCTGTCTGGAAACACCATATATTTT,CASSLAGGLSGNTIYF
TRBJ2-3,-,-,TRBV5-1,TGCGCCAGCAGCTACCGACCTAGCGCAATCACAGATACGCAGTATTTT,CASSYRPSAITDTQYF
TRBJ1-4,once,-,TRBV6-5,TGTGCCAGCAGTCCCAGCGGGGGATGGGATGAAAAACTGTTTTTT,CASSPSGGWDEKLFF
TRBJ2-1,-,-,TRBV3-1/TRBV3-2,TGTGCCAGCGGGAGATGGGAGCAGTTCTTC,CASGRWEQFF